Listed here are 20 T cell receptor beta chains from one sample, sequenced in a study of regulatory T cells in long-lasting Graves disease. Time point noted: newly diagnosed GD, antithyroid drugs for less than 3 months. Construction of the TCR library relied on RNA isolated from PBMCs. Building the TCR beta libraries relied on iRepertoire HTBI primers, and CDR3 regions underwent Arm-PCR. TCRdb reanalysed the multiplex PCR reads using MiXCR and keeps one entry per CDR3 protein. The sample includes 350,000 to 500,000 distinct CDR3 sequences, around 15% of them seen just once. This sample also appeared in a second study, on T cells in Graves' hyperthyroidism and ophthalmopathy.

The sample was peripheral blood mononuclear cells (PBMCs), taken at new diagnosis, from a patient treated with antithyroid drugs. These receptor sequences come from a woman between 45 and 60 years old with Graves disease.

This clonotype has more than one count but fewer than ten. The gene calls are TRBV18 and TRBJ2-4; possible D gene TRBD1, 6 bases. Germline CDR1 reads KGHSH; CDR2 reads LQKENI. This CDR3 is 17 amino acids long. Trimming took off 0 bases at V and 1 base at J, with 13 bases between the two ends. DNA for the CDR3: TGTGCCAGCTCACCACCCTACCCAGGGGTCGCCAAAAACATTCAGTACTTC. This sequence encodes CASSPPYPGVAKNIQYF.

This clonotype was detected only a few times. At one of its ends the junction is not consistent with the germline gene, which may arise from a read error. The chain is built from TRBV27 and TRBJ1-5; the match to TRBD1 covers 8 bases. The CDR3 extends over 14 amino acids. Germline lookup yields CDR1 MNHEY and CDR2 SMNVEV (reference sequence). CDR3 in amino acids: CASHGTGSYQPQHF. The CDR3 coding sequence is TGTGCCAGCCATGGGACAGGTAGCTATCAGCCCCAGCATTTT.

In this sample, this clonotype turned up many times. V usage is TRBV11-2 and J usage is TRBJ1-1; TRBD1 matches at 7 bases. Trimming removed 2 bases from V and 3 bases from J; junction bases left unmatched: 15. Germline loops: CDR1 SGHAT, CDR2 FQNNGV. CDR3 length equals 18 residues. The chain's CDR3 is CASSLRASKTGVDTEAFF. Written as DNA, the CDR3 is TGTGCCAGCAGCTTAAGGGCTTCGAAAACAGGGGTGGACACTGAAGCTTTCTTT.

In its sample, this clonotype was seen many times. The chain carries TRBV28 and TRBJ1-2; maybe TRBD1 (5 bases). In germline, CDR1 is MDHEN, CDR2 SYDVKM. Trimming shortened V by 5 bases and J by 5 bases, and 21 bases separated the two germline ends. There are 16 residues in the CDR3. Written as DNA, the CDR3 is TGTGCCAGCAGTCCCTCCTGGGGGATACCGGAGTATGGCTACACCTTC. Amino acids: CASSPSWGIPEYGYTF.

This clonotype was detected a few times. The rearrangement joins TRBV27 to TRBJ1-2; 8 bases agree with TRBD1. The CDR3 has 15 amino acids. Germline V gene sequence: CDR1 MNHEY, CDR2 SMNVEV (reference sequence). Germline trimming cut 8 bases from V and 3 bases from J; bases unmatched to any gene: 11. CDR3 protein: CASRKRDRTDYGYTF. The CDR3 nucleotides read TGTGCCAGCCGAAAAAGGGACAGGACAGACTATGGCTACACCTTC.

Notes on this clonotype: A much larger clone differs from this one at a single base, so this may be a read error. Since the CDR3 does not end with the conserved phenylalanine or tryptophan, this likely comes from a read error. CDR3 sequence: CASSNRTRQETQYS. In DNA form, the CDR3 reads TGTGCCAGCAGCAATCGGACTAGACAAGAGACCCAGTACTCC. The chain recombines TRBV14 with TRBJ2-5, with TRBD2 matching 7 bases. The germline V gene has CDR1 SGHDN and CDR2 FVKESK. This CDR3 spans 14 amino acids. Unmatched junction bases numbered 5, after V lost 5 bases and J lost 2 bases.

This clonotype was observed a handful of times. The chain recombines TRBV28 with TRBJ1-4, with D unclear. The CDR3 extends over 13 amino acids. Germline assignment: CDR1 MDHEN and CDR2 SYDVKM. V was cut by 9 bases and J by 4 bases, with 12 bases left in between. CDR3 bases: TGTGCCAGTCGGGTGGGTTTTAATGAAAAACTGTTTTTT. It specifies CASRVGFNEKLFF. The variable domain in full, completed from reference TRBV28 and TRBJ1-4, reads DVKVTQSSRYLVKRTGEKVFLECVQDMDHENMFWYRQDPGLGLRLIYFSYDVKMKEKGDIPEGYSVSREKKERFSLILESASTNQTSMYLCASRVGFNEKLFFGSGTQLSVL.

In this sample, this clonotype turned up many times. This chain joins TRBV29-1 and TRBJ1-5, with 7 bases lining up with TRBD1. The CDR3 extends over 13 amino acids. The germline V gene has CDR1 SQVTM and CDR2 ANQGSEA. The V gene end was trimmed by 7 bases and the J gene end by 2 bases; junction bases not matched to a gene: 5. CDR3: CSAQTGGNQPQHF. CDR3 in DNA: TGCAGCGCCCAAACAGGGGGCAATCAGCCCCAGCATTTT.

This clonotype was seen repeatedly, ten times or more. V and J are TRBV18 and TRBJ1-5; D gene ambiguous. The V end lost 2 bases, the J end lost 2 bases, and 1 base lay between the germline ends. This CDR3 contains 12 residues. Germline V gene sequence: CDR1 KGHSH, CDR2 LQKENI. The CDR3 loop reads CASSPGNQPQHF. The CDR3 bases are TGTGCCAGCTCACCAGGCAATCAGCCCCAGCATTTT.

The genes are TRBV9 and TRBJ1-1, with D unresolved. Germline CDR1 is SGDLS and CDR2 is YYNGEE. V was trimmed by 4 bases and J by 3 bases, leaving 10 bases between them. The CDR3 length is 13 residues. CDR3 DNA sequence: TGTGCCAGCAGCTCCCAATTGGACACTGAAGCTTTCTTT. This sequence encodes CASSSQLDTEAFF.

This clonotype was recorded at least ten times. At one end, the junction sequence differs from germline, possibly due to a read error. J is TRBJ2-7 and V is TRBV7-9, with D possibly matching TRBD1 (6 bases). The CDR3 has 14 amino acids. The germline gives CDR1 SEHNR, CDR2 FQNEAQ (reference sequence). Written as DNA, the CDR3 is TGCGCCAGCAGCTGGAATGACAGGCTCCACGAGCAGTACTTC. Encoded protein: CASSWNDRLHEQYF.

This clonotype has ten or more counts. The genes are TRBV27 and TRBJ1-1; the D is unclear. The CDR3 is 15 amino acids. CDR1 is MNHEY and CDR2 is SMNVEV in the germline V gene (reference sequence). V dropped 5 bases and J dropped 11 bases, with 24 bases sitting between them. For the CDR3, the DNA is TGTGCCAGCAGTACTGTAGGCGAGGGAACAAGGGAGGCTTTCTTT. Amino acid sequence: CASSTVGEGTREAFF.

This clonotype was observed a few times. This rearrangement joins TRBV7-9 to TRBJ2-2, with 8 bases identical to TRBD2. J was trimmed by 6 bases and V by 4 bases; bases with no gene match: 10. Germline lookup yields CDR1 SEHNR and CDR2 FQNEAQ (reference sequence). The length of the CDR3 is 16 residues. As DNA, the CDR3 is TGTGCCAGCAGCTCGTCGGGACTAGTAGTTTCCGGGGAGCTGTTTTTT. Its translation is CASSSSGLVVSGELFF.

This clonotype was counted between two and nine times. This rearrangement joins TRBV6-1 to TRBJ1-2, with 7 bases that match TRBD1. J was trimmed by 4 bases and V by 6 bases; bases with no gene match: 11. The CDR3 consists of 15 residues. Germline V lookup: CDR1 MNHNS, CDR2 SASEGT. The chain's CDR3 is CASRGQVGLSYGYTF. The CDR3 coding sequence is TGTGCCAGCAGAGGACAGGTCGGGCTATCCTATGGCTACACCTTC.

In this sample, this clonotype turned up many times. The gene calls are TRBV12-3 or TRBV12-4 and TRBJ2-1; 8 bases agree with TRBD2. The length of the CDR3 is 14 residues. Unmatched junction bases numbered 9, after V lost 5 bases and J lost 9 bases. The CDR3 loop is CASSPREGRSEQFF. The CDR3 DNA reads as TGTGCCAGCAGTCCTCGGGAGGGCCGTAGTGAGCAGTTCTTC.

On this clonotype itself: A read error likely explains this, since a far larger clone differs by one base. The rearrangement uses TRBV7-9 and TRBJ2-7, with TRBD2 matching 8 bases. The CDR3 is 15 amino acids. In germline, CDR1 is SEHNR, CDR2 FQNEAQ (reference sequence). V was pared by 7 bases and J by 3 bases, with 11 bases of the junction left unmatched. CDR3 in DNA: TGTGCCAGCATCCTTGAACTAGCGGCGATCTACGAGCAGTACTTC. Protein product: CASILELAAIYEQYF.

In this sample, this clonotype turned up many times. This rearrangement joins TRBV2 to TRBJ2-7; TRBD1 matches 10 bases. With 6 bases clipped from V and 0 bases from J, the junction kept 2 bases outside the gene matches. The CDR3 length is 14 residues. Per the germline V gene, CDR1 is SNHLY and CDR2 is FYNNEI. The CDR3 nucleotides are TGTGCCAGCAGCGGGGACAGGGGCTCCTACGAGCAGTACTTC. The encoded protein is CASSGDRGSYEQYF.

At least ten counts were recorded for this clonotype. The genes are TRBV2 and TRBJ2-7, with D unresolved. V lost 8 bases and J lost 5, with 19 bases in between. CDR1 and CDR2 (germline): SNHLY, FYNNEI. The CDR3 runs to 14 residues. CDR3 sequence (DNA): TGTGCCAGCGAAGGCAGTCTCCTATTGAACGAGCAGTACTTC. Its protein is CASEGSLLLNEQYF.

This clonotype was recorded many times. The chain carries TRBV4-1 and TRBJ1-1; a possible D gene is TRBD1 (6 bases). V was clipped by 4 bases and J by 0 bases, with 15 bases between them. Per the germline V gene, CDR1 is MGHRA and CDR2 is YSYEKL. The CDR3 is 16 residues long. The CDR3 is CASSLKSGTLNTEAFF. DNA for the CDR3: TGCGCCAGCAGCCTGAAATCCGGGACACTGAACACTGAAGCTTTCTTT.

In this sample, this clonotype turned up a few times. The rearrangement joins TRBV7-9 to TRBJ1-2; perhaps TRBD1 as D (6 bases). Germline loops: CDR1 SEHNR, CDR2 FQNEAQ (reference sequence). CDR3 length equals 15 residues. V was trimmed by 2 bases and J by 8 bases, leaving 18 bases between them. This CDR3 reads CASSLQGQILGGYTF. DNA for the CDR3: TGTGCCAGCAGCTTACAGGGGCAGATATTGGGAGGCTACACCTTC. Supplemented by reference TRBV7-9 and TRBJ1-2, the full variable domain reads DTGVSQNPRHKITKRGQNVTFRCDPISEHNRLYWYRQTLGQGPEFLTYFQNEAQLEKSRLLSDRFSAERPKGSFSTLEIQRTEQGDSAMYLCASSLQGQILGGYTFGSGTRLTVV.